This entry lists 8 T cell receptor beta chains sequenced from one sample in a study of tumour-infiltrating T cells in Burkitt lymphoma (TCRdb year 2020). Library creation used the immunoSEQ multiplex PCR assay. Held by TCRdb, this immuneACCESS table contains in-frame sequences only and omits some clones. Under half of the omission traces to an unresolved V gene where checked; the cause of the rest is unknown. The sample table holds 2,400 or so clones, of which approximately 25% were seen once. Approximately 15% of the sample is held by the ten biggest clonotypes. Sequencing was carried out using tumor tissue from a relapse. The receptor source for this set is a human donor with relapsed Burkitt lymphoma. Some clones in this sample may be carry-over from other donors' samples.

The chain carries TRBV9 and TRBJ2-1; D gene ambiguous. Germline lookup yields CDR1 SGDLS and CDR2 YYNGEE. The CDR3 is 12 residues long. V was shortened by 0 bases and J by 4 bases, with 2 bases between the two germline ends. In DNA form, the CDR3 reads TGTGCCAGCAGCGTAGCGTACAATGAGCAGTTCTTC. It translates to CASSVAYNEQFF.

This chain joins TRBV5-4 and TRBJ1-2, with a tentative D call TRBD1 (5 bases). Germline V gene data show CDR1 as SGHNT and CDR2 as YYREEE (reference sequence). V gave up 4 bases and J gave up 5 bases, with 15 bases separating them. CDR3 size: 14 residues. CDR3 in DNA: TGTGCCAGCAGCACGACGGCCGGGGGGTATGGCTACACCTTC. Translating it yields CASSTTAGGYGYTF.

In its sample, this clone was seen a few times. V gene TRBV29-1 combines with J gene TRBJ1-2, with D possibly being TRBD1 (5 bases). CDR1 SQVTM and CDR2 ANQGSEA come from the germline V gene. The CDR3 has 14 amino acids. V lost 4 bases to trimming and J lost 8 bases, with 20 bases between them. CDR3 sequence: CSVGRDSGRGGYTF. CDR3 sequence (DNA): TGCAGCGTTGGCCGGGACTCAGGACGGGGCGGCTACACCTTC.

The V gene is TRBV27, the J gene TRBJ2-5; D is unresolved. The V end was cut by 0 bases, the J end by 1 base, with 9 bases between. The CDR3 sequence is 15 residues long. Germline V lookup: CDR1 MNHEY, CDR2 SMNVEV (reference sequence). DNA for the CDR3: TGTGCCAGCAGTTTATCATTTGCTAGCCAAGAGACCCAGTACTTC. It specifies CASSLSFASQETQYF.

This clone was observed a handful of times. Written as DNA, the CDR3 is TGTGCCAGTAGTATAGACGACCTCCTAGTCTATGGCTACACCTTC. Translation: CASSIDDLLVYGYTF. V is TRBV19 and J is TRBJ1-2, with D unclear. Trimming took off 0 bases at V and 4 bases at J, with 12 bases between the two ends. Germline CDR1 reads LNHDA; CDR2 reads SQIVND (reference sequence). The CDR3 contains 15 residues. Variable domain in full (rest from reference TRBV19 and TRBJ1-2): DGGITQSPKYLFRKEGQNVTLSCEQNLNHDAMYWYRQDPGQGLRLIYYSQIVNDFQKGDIAEGYSVSREKKESFPLTVTSAQKNPTAFYLCASSIDDLLVYGYTFGSGTRLTVV.

The V gene is TRBV13, the J gene TRBJ2-2; D ambiguous. Trimming took 2 bases from V and 6 from J, leaving 7 bases between them. Germline V lookup: CDR1 PRHDT, CDR2 FYEKMQ (reference sequence). The CDR3 runs to 13 residues. The DNA of the CDR3 is TGTGCCAGCAGCTTACGGGTGGCCGGGGAGCTGTTTTTT. Its translation is CASSLRVAGELFF.

This chain uses TRBV11-2 with TRBJ1-6; D might be TRBD1 (6 bases). This CDR3 is 18 amino acids long. The V gene's germline CDR1 is SGHAT and CDR2 FQNNGV. Trimming pared 5 bases from V and 6 bases from J, leaving 23 bases between. The CDR3 DNA is TGTGCCAGCAGCCCCTTGGCCACGGGGGCGATCCTTAATTCACCCCTCCACTTT. The encoded protein is CASSPLATGAILNSPLHF. Based on the CDR3 plus reference TRBV11-2 and TRBJ1-6, the full variable domain is EAGVAQSPRYKIIEKRQSVAFWCNPISGHATLYWYQQILGQGPKLLIQFQNNGVVDDSQLPKDRFSAERLKGVDSTLKIQPAKLEDSAVYLCASSPLATGAILNSPLHFGNGTRLTVT.

V and J are TRBV7-9 and TRBJ1-1, with D possibly matching TRBD1 (5 bases). V was cut by 8 bases and J by 0 bases, with 16 bases left in between. This CDR3 comprises 15 residues. Germline V gives CDR1 SEHNR, CDR2 FQNEAQ (reference sequence). The CDR3 DNA is TGTGCCAGCTCATTAAGGGACGTAGTGAACACTGAAGCTTTCTTT. Amino acid sequence: CASSLRDVVNTEAFF.